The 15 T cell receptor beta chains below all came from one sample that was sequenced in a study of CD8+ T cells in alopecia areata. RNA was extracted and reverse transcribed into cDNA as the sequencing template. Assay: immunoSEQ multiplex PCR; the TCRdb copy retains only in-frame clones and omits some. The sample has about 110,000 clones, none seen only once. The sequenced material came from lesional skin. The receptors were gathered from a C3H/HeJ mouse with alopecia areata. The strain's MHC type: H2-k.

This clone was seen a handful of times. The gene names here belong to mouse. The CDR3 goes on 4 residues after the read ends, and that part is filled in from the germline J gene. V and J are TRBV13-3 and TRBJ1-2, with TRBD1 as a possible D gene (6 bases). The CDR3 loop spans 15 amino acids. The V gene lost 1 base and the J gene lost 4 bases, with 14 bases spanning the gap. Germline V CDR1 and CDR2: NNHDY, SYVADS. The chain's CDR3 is CASSDRGAQGSDYTF. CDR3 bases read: TGTGCCAGCAGTGATCGGGGGGCGCAGGGCTCC.

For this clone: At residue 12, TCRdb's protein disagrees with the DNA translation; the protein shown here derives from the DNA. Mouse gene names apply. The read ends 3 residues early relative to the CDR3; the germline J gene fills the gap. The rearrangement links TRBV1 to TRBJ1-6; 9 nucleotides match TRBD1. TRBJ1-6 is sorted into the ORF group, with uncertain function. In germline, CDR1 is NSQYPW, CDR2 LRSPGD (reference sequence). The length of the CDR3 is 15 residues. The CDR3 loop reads CTYSGTGMDNSPLYF. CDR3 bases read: TGCACCTACAGTGGGACAGGGATGGATAATTCGCCC.

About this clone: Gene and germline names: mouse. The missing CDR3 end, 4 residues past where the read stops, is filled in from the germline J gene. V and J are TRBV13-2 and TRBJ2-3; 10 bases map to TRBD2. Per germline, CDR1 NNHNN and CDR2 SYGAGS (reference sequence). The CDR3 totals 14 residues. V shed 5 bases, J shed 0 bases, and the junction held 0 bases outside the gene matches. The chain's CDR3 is CASGLGGSAETLYF. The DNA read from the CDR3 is TGTGCCAGCGGACTGGGGGGGAGTGCAGAA.

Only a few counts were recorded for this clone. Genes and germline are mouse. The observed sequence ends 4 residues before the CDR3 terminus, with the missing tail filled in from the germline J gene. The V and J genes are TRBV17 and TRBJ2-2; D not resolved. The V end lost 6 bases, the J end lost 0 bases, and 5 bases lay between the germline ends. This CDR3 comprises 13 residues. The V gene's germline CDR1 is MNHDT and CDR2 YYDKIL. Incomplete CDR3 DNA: TGTGCTAGCAGACAGACAAACACCGGG. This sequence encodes CASRQTNTG. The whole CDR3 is CASRQTNTGQLYF. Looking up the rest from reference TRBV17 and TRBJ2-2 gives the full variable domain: DTTVKQNPRYKLARVGKPVNLICSQTMNHDTMYWYQKKPNQAPKLLLFYYDKILNREADTFEKFQSSRPNNSFCSLYIGSAGLEYSAMYLCASRQTNTGQLYFGEGSKLTVL.

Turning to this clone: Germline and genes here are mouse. CDR3 DNA (partial): TGTGCCAGCAGTTCAGGGGGCGATGCT. Translating gives CASSSGGDA. The whole CDR3 is CASSSGGDAEQFF. The chain joins TRBV13-3 to TRBJ2-1; 8 nucleotides align to TRBD1. The read falls 4 residues short of the CDR3 end, and the missing part is taken from the germline J gene. The junction had 2 bases not matched to a gene; V was cut back by 4 bases and J by 5 bases. The germline CDR1 and CDR2 sequences are NNHDY and SYVADS. The CDR3 runs 13 residues.

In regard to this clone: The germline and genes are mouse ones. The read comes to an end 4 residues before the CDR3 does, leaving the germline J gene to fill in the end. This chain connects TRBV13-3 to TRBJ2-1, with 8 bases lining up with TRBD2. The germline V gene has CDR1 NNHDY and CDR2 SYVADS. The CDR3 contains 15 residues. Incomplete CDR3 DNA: TGTGCCAGCAGTGAGAGCTGGGGGGTTTTCGCT. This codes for CASSESWGVFA. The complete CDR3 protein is CASSESWGVFAEQFF.

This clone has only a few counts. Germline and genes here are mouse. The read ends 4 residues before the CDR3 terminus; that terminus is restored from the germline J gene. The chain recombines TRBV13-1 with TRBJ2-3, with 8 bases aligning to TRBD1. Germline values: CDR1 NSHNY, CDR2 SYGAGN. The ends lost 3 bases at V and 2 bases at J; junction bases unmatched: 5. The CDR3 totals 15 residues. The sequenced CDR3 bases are TGTGCCAGCAGTGGCACAGGGGGGAATGCAGAA. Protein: CASSGTGGNAE. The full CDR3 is CASSGTGGNAETLYF.

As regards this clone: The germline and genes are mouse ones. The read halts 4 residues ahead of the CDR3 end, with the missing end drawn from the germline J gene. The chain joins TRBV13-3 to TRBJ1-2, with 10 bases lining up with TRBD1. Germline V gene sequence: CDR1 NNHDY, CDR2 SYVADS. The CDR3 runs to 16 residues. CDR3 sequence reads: CASSDGDRGGGSDYTF. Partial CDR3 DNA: TGTGCCAGCAGTGATGGGGACAGGGGAGGGGGGTCC.

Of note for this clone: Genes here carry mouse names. The sequenced CDR3 bases are TGTGCCAGCAGTACCGACGGGACAGGGAGAGCT. It is translated as CASSTDGTGRA. The full CDR3 reads CASSTDGTGRAEQFF. The chain joins TRBV19 to TRBJ2-1; the match to TRBD1 covers 9 bases. The read terminates 4 residues before the CDR3 end, so the remaining end is supplied by the germline J gene. This CDR3 has 15 residues. Per germline, CDR1 FNHDT and CDR2 SITEND (reference sequence).

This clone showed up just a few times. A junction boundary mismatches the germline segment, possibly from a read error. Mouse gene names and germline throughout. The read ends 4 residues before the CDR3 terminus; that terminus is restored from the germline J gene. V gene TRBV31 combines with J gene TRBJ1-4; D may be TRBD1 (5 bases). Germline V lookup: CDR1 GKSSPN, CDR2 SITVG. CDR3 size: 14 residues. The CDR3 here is CAWRLAQGSERLFF. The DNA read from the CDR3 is TGTGCCTGGCGTCTAGCCCAGGGCAGCGAA.

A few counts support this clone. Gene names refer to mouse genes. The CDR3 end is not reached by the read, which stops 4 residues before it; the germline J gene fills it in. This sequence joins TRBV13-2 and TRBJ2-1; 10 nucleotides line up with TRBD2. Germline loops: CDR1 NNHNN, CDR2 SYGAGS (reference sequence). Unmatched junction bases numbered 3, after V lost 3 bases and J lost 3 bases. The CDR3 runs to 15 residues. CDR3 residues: CASGAGLGAYAEQFF. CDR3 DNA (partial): TGTGCCAGCGGTGCCGGACTGGGGGCCTATGCT.

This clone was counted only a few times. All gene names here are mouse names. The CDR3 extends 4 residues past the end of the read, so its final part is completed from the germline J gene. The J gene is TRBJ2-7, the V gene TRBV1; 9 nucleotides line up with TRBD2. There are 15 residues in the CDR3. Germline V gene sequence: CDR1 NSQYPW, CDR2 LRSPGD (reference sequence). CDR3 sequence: CTCSADILGGYEQYF. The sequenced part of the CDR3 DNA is TGCACCTGCAGTGCAGATATCCTGGGGGGGTAT.

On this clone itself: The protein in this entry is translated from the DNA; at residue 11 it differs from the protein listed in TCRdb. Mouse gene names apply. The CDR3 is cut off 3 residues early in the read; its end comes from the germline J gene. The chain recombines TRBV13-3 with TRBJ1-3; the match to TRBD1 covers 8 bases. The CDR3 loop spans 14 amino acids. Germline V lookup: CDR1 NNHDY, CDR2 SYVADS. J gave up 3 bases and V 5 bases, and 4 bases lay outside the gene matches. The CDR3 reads CASSYDRGGNTLYF. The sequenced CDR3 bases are TGTGCCAGCAGCTATGACAGGGGTGGAAATACG.

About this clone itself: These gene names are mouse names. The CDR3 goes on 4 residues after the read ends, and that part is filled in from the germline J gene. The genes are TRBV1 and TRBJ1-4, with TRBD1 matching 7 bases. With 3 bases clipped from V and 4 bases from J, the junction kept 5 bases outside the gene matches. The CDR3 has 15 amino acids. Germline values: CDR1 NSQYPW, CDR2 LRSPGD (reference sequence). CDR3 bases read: TGCACCTGCAGTGCCGGGACAGACTACAACGAA. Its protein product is CTCSAGTDYNE. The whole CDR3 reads CTCSAGTDYNERLFF. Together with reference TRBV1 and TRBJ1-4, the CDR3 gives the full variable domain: VTLLEQNPRWRLVPRGQAVNLRCILKNSQYPWMSWYQQDLQKQLQWLFTLRSPGDKEVKSLPGADYLATRVTDTELRLQVANMSQGRTLYCTCSAGTDYNERLFFGHGTKLSVL.

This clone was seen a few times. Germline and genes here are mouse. The covered CDR3 bases are TGTGCCAGCAGTATAACTGGGGGGGCTGACTATGCT. This sequence encodes CASSITGGADYA. The entire CDR3 protein reads CASSITGGADYAEQFF. J is TRBJ2-1 and V is TRBV19; 11 bases agree with TRBD2. Sequencing ends 4 residues short of the CDR3 end; the germline J gene provides the rest. The CDR3 loop spans 16 amino acids. The germline CDR1 and CDR2 sequences are FNHDT and SITEND (reference sequence). V lost 1 base and J lost 2; bases outside the gene matches: 2.